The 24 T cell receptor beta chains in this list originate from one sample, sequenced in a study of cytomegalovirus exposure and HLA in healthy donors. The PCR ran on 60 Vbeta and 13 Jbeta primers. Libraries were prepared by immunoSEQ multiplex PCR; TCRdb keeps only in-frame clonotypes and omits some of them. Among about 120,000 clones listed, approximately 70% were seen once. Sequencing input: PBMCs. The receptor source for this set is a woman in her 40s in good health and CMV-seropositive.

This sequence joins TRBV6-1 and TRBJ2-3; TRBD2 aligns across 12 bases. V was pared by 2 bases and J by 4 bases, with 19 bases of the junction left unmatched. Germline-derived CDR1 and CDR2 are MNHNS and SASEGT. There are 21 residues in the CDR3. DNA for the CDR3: TGTGCCAGCAGTGAAAGCACGAGCTGGACTAGCGGGACCACGGGCCCAGATACGCAGTATTTT. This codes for CASSESTSWTSGTTGPDTQYF.

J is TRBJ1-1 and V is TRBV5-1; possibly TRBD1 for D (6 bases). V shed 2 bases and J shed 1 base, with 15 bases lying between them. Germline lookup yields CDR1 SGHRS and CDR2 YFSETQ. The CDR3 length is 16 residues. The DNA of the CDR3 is TGCGCCAGCAGCTTCGTTGTAATGGGGGCGAACACTGAAGCTTTCTTT. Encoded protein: CASSFVVMGANTEAFF.

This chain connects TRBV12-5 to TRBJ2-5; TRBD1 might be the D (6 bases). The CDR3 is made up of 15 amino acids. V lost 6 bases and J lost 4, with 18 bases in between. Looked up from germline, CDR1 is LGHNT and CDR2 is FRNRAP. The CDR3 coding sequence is TGTGCTAGTGGCTTAGGGACAACTCCGGTAGAGACCCAGTACTTC. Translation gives CASGLGTTPVETQYF.

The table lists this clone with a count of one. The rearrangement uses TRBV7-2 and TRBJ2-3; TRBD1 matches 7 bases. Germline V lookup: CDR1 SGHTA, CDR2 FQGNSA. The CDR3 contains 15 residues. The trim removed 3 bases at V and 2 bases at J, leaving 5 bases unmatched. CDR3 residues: CASSFDRAITDTQYF. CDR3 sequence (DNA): TGTGCCAGCAGCTTCGACAGGGCTATCACAGATACGCAGTATTTT.

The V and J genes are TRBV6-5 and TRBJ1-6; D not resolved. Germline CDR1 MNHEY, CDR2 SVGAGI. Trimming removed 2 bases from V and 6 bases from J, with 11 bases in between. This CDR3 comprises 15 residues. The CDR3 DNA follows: TGTGCCAGCAGTTACGGACTTGGGGTTAATTCACCCCTCCACTTT. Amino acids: CASSYGLGVNSPLHF.

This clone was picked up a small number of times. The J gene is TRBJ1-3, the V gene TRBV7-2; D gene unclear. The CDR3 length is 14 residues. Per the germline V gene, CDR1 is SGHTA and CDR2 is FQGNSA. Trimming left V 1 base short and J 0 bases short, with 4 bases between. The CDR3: CASSLDSSGNTIYF. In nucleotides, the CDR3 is TGTGCCAGCAGCTTAGACAGCTCTGGAAACACCATATATTTT.

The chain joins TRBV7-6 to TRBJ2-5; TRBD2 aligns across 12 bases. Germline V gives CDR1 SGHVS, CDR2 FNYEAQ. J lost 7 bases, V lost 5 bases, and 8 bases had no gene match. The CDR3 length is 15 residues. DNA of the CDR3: TGTGCCAGCAGCACGACTAGCGGGAGAGGGGGGACCCAGTACTTC. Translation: CASSTTSGRGGTQYF.

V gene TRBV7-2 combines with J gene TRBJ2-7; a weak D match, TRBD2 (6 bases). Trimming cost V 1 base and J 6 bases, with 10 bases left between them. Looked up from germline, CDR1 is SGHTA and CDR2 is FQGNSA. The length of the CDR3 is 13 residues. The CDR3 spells CASSLVGGIEQYF. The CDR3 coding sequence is TGTGCCAGCAGCTTAGTTGGGGGGATCGAGCAGTACTTC. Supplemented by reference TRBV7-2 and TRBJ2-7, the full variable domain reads GAGVSQSPSNKVTEKGKDVELRCDPISGHTALYWYRQSLGQGLEFLIYFQGNSAPDKSGLPSDRFSAERTGGSVSTLTIQRTQQEDSAVYLCASSLVGGIEQYFGPGTRLTVT.

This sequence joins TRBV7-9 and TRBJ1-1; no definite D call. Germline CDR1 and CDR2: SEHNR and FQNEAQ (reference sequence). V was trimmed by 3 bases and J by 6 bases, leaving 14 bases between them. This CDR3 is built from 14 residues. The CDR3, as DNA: TGTGCCAGCAGCTTCGGTGGGGAGGATGCTGAAGCTTTCTTT. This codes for CASSFGGEDAEAFF.

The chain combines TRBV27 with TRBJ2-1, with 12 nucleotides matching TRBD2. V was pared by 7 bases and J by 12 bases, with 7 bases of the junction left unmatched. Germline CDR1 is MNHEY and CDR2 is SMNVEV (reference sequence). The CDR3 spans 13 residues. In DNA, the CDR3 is TGTGCCAGCACGCCTCTAGCGGGAGGGGTGCAGTTCTTC. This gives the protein CASTPLAGGVQFF.

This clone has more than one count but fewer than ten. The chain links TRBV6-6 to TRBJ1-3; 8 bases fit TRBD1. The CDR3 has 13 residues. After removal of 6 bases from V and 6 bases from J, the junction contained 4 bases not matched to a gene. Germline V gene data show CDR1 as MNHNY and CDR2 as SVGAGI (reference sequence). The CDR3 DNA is TGTGCCAGCAGCCAGGGACAGGAAAACACCATATATTTT. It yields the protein CASSQGQENTIYF.

Here the CDR3 DNA reads TGTGCCAGCAGTGAAATTCGGCTAGCGGGAGTACCCTACAATGAGCAGTTCTTC. It specifies CASSEIRLAGVPYNEQFF. The V and J genes are TRBV6-1 and TRBJ2-1; 10 bases fit TRBD2. The V gene end was trimmed by 2 bases and the J gene end by 2 bases; junction bases not matched to a gene: 9. Germline assignment: CDR1 MNHNS and CDR2 SASEGT. The CDR3 is made up of 18 amino acids.

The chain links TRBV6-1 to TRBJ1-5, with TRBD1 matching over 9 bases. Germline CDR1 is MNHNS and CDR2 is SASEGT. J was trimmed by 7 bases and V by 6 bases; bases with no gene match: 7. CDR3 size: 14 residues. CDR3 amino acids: CASSATGGRQPQHF. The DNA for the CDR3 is TGTGCCAGCAGCGCAACAGGGGGCAGACAGCCCCAGCATTTT.

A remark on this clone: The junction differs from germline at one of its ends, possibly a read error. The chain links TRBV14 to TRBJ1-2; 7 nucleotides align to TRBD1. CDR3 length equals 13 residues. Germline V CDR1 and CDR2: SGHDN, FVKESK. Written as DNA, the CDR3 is TGTGTCAGCAGTGAAAACAGGGGCTATGGCTACACCTTC. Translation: CVSSENRGYGYTF.

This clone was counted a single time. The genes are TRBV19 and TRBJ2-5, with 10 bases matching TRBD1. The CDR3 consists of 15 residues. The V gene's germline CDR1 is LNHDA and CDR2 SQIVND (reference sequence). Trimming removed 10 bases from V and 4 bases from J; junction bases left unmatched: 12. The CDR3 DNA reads TGTGCCACTAAAATGGGACAGGGGATTGGAGAGACCCAGTACTTC. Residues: CATKMGQGIGETQYF.

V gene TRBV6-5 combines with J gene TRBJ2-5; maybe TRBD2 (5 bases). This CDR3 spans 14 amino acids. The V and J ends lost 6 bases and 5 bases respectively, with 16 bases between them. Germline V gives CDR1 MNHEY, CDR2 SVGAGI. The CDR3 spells CASSLPASPETQYF. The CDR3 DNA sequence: TGTGCCAGCAGCCTCCCCGCTAGCCCCGAGACCCAGTACTTC.

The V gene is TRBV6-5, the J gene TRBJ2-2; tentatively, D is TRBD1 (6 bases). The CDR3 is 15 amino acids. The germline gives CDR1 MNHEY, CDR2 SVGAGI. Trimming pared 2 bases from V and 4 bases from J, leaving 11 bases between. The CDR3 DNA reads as TGTGCCAGCAGTTACCAGGGGTTAACCACCGGGGAGCTGTTTTTT. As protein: CASSYQGLTTGELFF.

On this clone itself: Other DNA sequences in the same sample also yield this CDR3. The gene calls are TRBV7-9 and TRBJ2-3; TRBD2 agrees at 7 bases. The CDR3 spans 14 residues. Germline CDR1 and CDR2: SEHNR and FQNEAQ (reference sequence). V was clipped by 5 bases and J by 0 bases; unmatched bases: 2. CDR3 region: CASSLSGSTDTQYF. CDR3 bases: TGTGCCAGCAGCCTTAGCGGGAGCACAGATACGCAGTATTTT.

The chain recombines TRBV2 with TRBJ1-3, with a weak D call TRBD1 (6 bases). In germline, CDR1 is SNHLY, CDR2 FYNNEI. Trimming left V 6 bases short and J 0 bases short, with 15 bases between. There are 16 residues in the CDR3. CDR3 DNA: TGTGCCAGCAGCGCACGAGGACAGCGCTCTGGAAACACCATATATTTT. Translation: CASSARGQRSGNTIYF.

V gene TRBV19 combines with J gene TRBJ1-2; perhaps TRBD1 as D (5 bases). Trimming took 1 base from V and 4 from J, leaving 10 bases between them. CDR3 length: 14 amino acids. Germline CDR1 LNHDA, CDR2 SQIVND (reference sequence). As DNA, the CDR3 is TGTGCCAGTAGTATAGCCTGGCAGGGCTATGGCTACACCTTC. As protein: CASSIAWQGYGYTF.

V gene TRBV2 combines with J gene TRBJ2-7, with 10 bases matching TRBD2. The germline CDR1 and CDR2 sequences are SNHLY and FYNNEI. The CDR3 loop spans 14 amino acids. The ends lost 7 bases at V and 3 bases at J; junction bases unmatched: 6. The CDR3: CASKQREGLYEQYF. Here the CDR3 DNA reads TGTGCCAGCAAACAGCGGGAGGGCCTCTACGAGCAGTACTTC.

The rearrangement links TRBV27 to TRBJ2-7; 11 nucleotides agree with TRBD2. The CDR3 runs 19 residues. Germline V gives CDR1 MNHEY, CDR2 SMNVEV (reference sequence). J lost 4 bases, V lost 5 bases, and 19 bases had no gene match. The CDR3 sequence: CASSPTGLIAGGPRYEQYF. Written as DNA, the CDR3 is TGTGCCAGCAGTCCCACCGGGTTGATAGCGGGAGGGCCACGATACGAGCAGTACTTC.

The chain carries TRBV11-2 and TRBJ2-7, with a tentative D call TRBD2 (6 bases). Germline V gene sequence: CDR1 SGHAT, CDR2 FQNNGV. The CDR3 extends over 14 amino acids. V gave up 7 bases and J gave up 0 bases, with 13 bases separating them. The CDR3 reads CASTMGLNSYEQYF. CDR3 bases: TGTGCCAGCACCATGGGACTGAACTCCTACGAGCAGTACTTC.

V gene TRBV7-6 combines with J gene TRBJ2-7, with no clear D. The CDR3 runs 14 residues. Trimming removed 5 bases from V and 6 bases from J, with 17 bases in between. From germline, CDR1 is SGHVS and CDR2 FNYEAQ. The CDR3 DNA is TGTGCCAGCAGCCAAAATCCGTTGGCTTCCGAGCAGTACTTC. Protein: CASSQNPLASEQYF.